This is a list of T cell receptor beta chains from one sample in a study of cytomegalovirus exposure and HLA in healthy donors. This table comes from immunoSEQ multiplex PCR, and its TCRdb copy is limited to in-frame clones, with some not included. The repertoire includes hundreds of thousands of clones, around 80% of them detected once, and more than 0.45% sits in the top ten. Material: PBMCs. These receptor sequences come from a middle-aged woman in good health and CMV-seronegative. Each CDR3 is given with its conserved first and last residue. The D gene is left open where the match is weak. Clone size is not always given. Where it is, it says once, few, many or a class for expanded clones.

V: TRBV7-2
size: NA
length: 14
D: NA
J: TRBJ2-7
DNA: TGTGCCAGCAGCCCACTTTGGGGGCTAGGCGAGCAGTACTTC
CDR3: CASSPLWGLGEQYF

V: TRBV12-5
size: NA
length: 15
D: NA
J: TRBJ1-5
DNA: TGTGCTAGTGGTTTGGTACGGGGAGGGGTTCAGCCCCAGCATTTT
CDR3: CASGLVRGGVQPQHF

V: TRBV5-4
size: NA
length: 17
D: TRBD1
J: TRBJ2-1
DNA: TGTGCCAGCAGCCCACGGACAGGGAGCACCACCTACAATGAGCAGTTCTTC
CDR3: CASSPRTGSTTYNEQFF

V: TRBV2
size: NA
length: 15
D: TRBD1
J: TRBJ2-2
DNA: TGTGCCAGCAGCCCGGGACAGGCGAACACCGGGGAGCTGTTTTTT
CDR3: CASSPGQANTGELFF

V: TRBV19
size: NA
length: 17
D: TRBD2
J: TRBJ2-2
DNA: TGTGCCAGTATGTCCCGCGGGGGGGGCCTCTTCGATAGGGAGCTGTTTTTT
CDR3: CASMSRGGGLFDRELFF

V: TRBV7-5
size: few
length: 18
D: NA
J: TRBJ1-1
DNA: TGTGCCAGAAGCTCCCTCTCCTCCGTTGGAGGAATGAACACTGAAGCTTTCTTT
CDR3: CARSSLSSVGGMNTEAFF

V: TRBV6-5
size: NA
length: 14
D: NA
J: TRBJ1-1
DNA: TGTGCCAGCAGTCTGCGGGCCTCGAACACTGAAGCTTTCTTT
CDR3: CASSLRASNTEAFF

V: TRBV5-5
size: NA
length: 13
D: TRBD2
J: TRBJ2-7
DNA: TGTGCCAGCGAGGGACTAGCGGGGACCGAGCAGTACTTC
CDR3: CASEGLAGTEQYF

V: TRBV7-8
size: NA
length: 14
D: TRBD1
J: TRBJ1-4
DNA: TGTGCCAGCAGCTTAGAGGGACAGGGGAGAAAACTGTTTTTT
CDR3: CASSLEGQGRKLFF

V: TRBV6-6
size: NA
length: 15
D: TRBD1
J: TRBJ2-7
DNA: TGTGCCAGCCGTTCTACAGGGGGTGACAGTTACGAGCAGTACTTC
CDR3: CASRSTGGDSYEQYF

V: TRBV7-9
size: NA
length: 15
D: NA
J: TRBJ2-7
DNA: TGTGCCAGCAGCTTAGAGGGCAGGGGGGCGTACGAGCAGTACTTC
CDR3: CASSLEGRGAYEQYF

V: TRBV14
size: few
length: 18
D: TRBD2
J: TRBJ2-7
DNA: TGTGCCAGCAGCCATCGGTACCCATATACGGGGGGAGTTGACGAGCAGTACTTC
CDR3: CASSHRYPYTGGVDEQYF

V: TRBV7-6
size: NA
length: 16
D: TRBD1
J: TRBJ2-7
DNA: TGTGCCAGCAGCTTAGCCGGGGGACAGGGGGGCTACGAGCAGTACTTC
CDR3: CASSLAGGQGGYEQYF

V: TRBV7-9
size: NA
length: 17
D: TRBD2
J: TRBJ2-7
DNA: TGTGCCAGCAGCTTAGGATGGGAACGGGGGGGAGCCTACGAGCAGTACTTC
CDR3: CASSLGWERGGAYEQYF

V: TRBV10-2
size: NA
length: 13
D: TRBD2
J: TRBJ2-5
DNA: TGCGCCAGCATGACTAGCGGGGGACAGACCCAGTACTTC
CDR3: CASMTSGGQTQYF

V: TRBV10-3
size: NA
length: 12
D: NA
J: TRBJ1-2
DNA: TGTGCCATCAGCGGTTATGACTATGGCTACACCTTC
CDR3: CAISGYDYGYTF

V: TRBV6-5
size: NA
length: 14
D: NA
J: TRBJ1-1
DNA: TGTGCCAGCAAATACGGCAGGGTGAACACTGAAGCTTTCTTT
CDR3: CASKYGRVNTEAFF

V: TRBV2
size: NA
length: 15
D: NA
J: TRBJ2-3
DNA: TGTGCCAGCCCGGGGTTGCGGGGTCGCACAGATACGCAGTATTTT
CDR3: CASPGLRGRTDTQYF

V: TRBV6-6
size: few
length: 14
D: NA
J: TRBJ2-7
DNA: TGTGCCAGCAGTCGAGGTCAGGGAAACTACGAGCAGTACTTC
CDR3: CASSRGQGNYEQYF

V: TRBV19
size: NA
length: 15
D: TRBD2
J: TRBJ2-1
DNA: TGTGCCAGTAGACTCGGGGGGGCGGGGGACAATGAGCAGTTCTTC
CDR3: CASRLGGAGDNEQFF

V: TRBV6-5
size: few
length: 13
D: NA
J: TRBJ1-4
DNA: TGTGCCAGCAGTTACGGGGGAGGCGAAAAACTGTTTTTT
CDR3: CASSYGGGEKLFF

V: TRBV6-1
size: NA
length: 12
D: NA
J: TRBJ2-7
DNA: TGTGCCAGCAGTGAAGCACGCTACGAGCAGTACTTC
CDR3: CASSEARYEQYF

V: TRBV18
size: NA
length: 14
D: TRBD1
J: TRBJ2-7
DNA: TGTGCCAGCACCAGGGACAGGAGATTGTACGAGCAGTACTTC
CDR3: CASTRDRRLYEQYF

V: TRBV2
size: few
length: 14
D: NA
J: TRBJ1-1
DNA: TGTGCCAGCAGTGAACGGAGTATGAACACTGAAGCTTTCTTT
CDR3: CASSERSMNTEAFF

V: TRBV5-1
size: NA
length: 18
D: NA
J: TRBJ1-2
DNA: TGCGCCAGCAGCTTGACGGCAGGGGTCTTTCTAGCGGGGATTGGCTACACCTTC
CDR3: CASSLTAGVFLAGIGYTF

V: TRBV7-9
size: NA
length: 13
D: NA
J: TRBJ2-1
DNA: TGTGCCAGCAGCTTAGGCCGGGTGAGTGAGCAGTTCTTC
CDR3: CASSLGRVSEQFF

V: TRBV2
size: NA
length: 12
D: NA
J: TRBJ1-1
DNA: TGTGCCAGCAGTAGGACGACTTCGGGGGCTTTCTTT
CDR3: CASSRTTSGAFF

V: TRBV18
size: NA
length: 14
D: TRBD2
J: TRBJ2-3
DNA: TGTGCCAGCTCACAGCGGGGGGGCACAGATACGCAGTATTTT
CDR3: CASSQRGGTDTQYF

V: TRBV6-5
size: NA
length: 15
D: NA
J: TRBJ2-7
DNA: TGTGCCAGCAGTTACGGTCCAGGTTTCTCCTACGAGCAGTACTTC
CDR3: CASSYGPGFSYEQYF

V: TRBV6-5
size: NA
length: 13
D: NA
J: TRBJ2-1
DNA: TGTGCCAGCAGAGCCGCCGGGTACAATGAGCAGTTCTTC
CDR3: CASRAAGYNEQFF

V: TRBV5-1
size: NA
length: 13
D: TRBD1
J: TRBJ1-1
DNA: TGCGCCAGCAGCCTGGGACAGGAAAACGTGGCTTTCTTT
CDR3: CASSLGQENVAFF

V: TRBV30
size: NA
length: 13
D: TRBD1
J: TRBJ1-3
DNA: TGTGCCTGGAAACCGACAGGGCAAGTGACCATATATTTT
CDR3: CAWKPTGQVTIYF

V: TRBV6-5
size: NA
length: 14
D: TRBD1
J: TRBJ1-2
DNA: TGTGCCAGCAGTCCCGGGACAGGGTCTTATGGCTACACCTTC
CDR3: CASSPGTGSYGYTF

V: TRBV7-8
size: few
length: 15
D: TRBD1
J: TRBJ1-4
DNA: TGTGCCAGCAGCTCCCCTACTGGCAGGGACAGGAAAGTGTTTTTT
CDR3: CASSSPTGRDRKVFF

V: TRBV5-1
size: NA
length: 17
D: NA
J: TRBJ1-1
DNA: TGCGCCAGCAGCTTGACTCTTGGTCGGGCGGGGAACACTGAAGCTTTCTTT
CDR3: CASSLTLGRAGNTEAFF

V: TRBV19
size: NA
length: 14
D: TRBD1
J: TRBJ1-1
DNA: TGTGCCAGTAGTGCGGACAGGGAGGGCACTGAAGCTTTCTTT
CDR3: CASSADREGTEAFF

V: TRBV6-1
size: NA
length: 16
D: TRBD2
J: TRBJ2-5
DNA: TGTGCCAGCAGTGAAGGCCGACTAGCGGGTGAAGAGACCCAGTACTTC
CDR3: CASSEGRLAGEETQYF

V: TRBV18
size: NA
length: 17
D: TRBD2
J: TRBJ2-5
DNA: TGTGCCAGCTCACCACGTGGACTAGCGGGGGGGATTGAGACCCAGTACTTC
CDR3: CASSPRGLAGGIETQYF

V: TRBV28
size: NA
length: 13
D: NA
J: TRBJ1-1
DNA: TGTGCCAGCAATTTGGGGAGGGGGACTGAAGCTTTCTTT
CDR3: CASNLGRGTEAFF

V: TRBV7-8
size: NA
length: 14
D: NA
J: TRBJ1-1
DNA: TGTGCCAGCAGCTTAGATGGCCGGGGGGACAATTCCCTTTTT
CDR3: CASSLDGRGDNSLF

V: TRBV2
size: NA
length: 15
D: NA
J: TRBJ1-5
DNA: TGTGCCAGTGCTACGGGACACCATAGCAATCAGCCCCAGCATTTT
CDR3: CASATGHHSNQPQHF

V: TRBV5-8
size: few
length: 14
D: NA
J: TRBJ2-1
DNA: TGTGCCAGCAGCTTAGGGCGGGCCTACAATGAGCAGTTCTTC
CDR3: CASSLGRAYNEQFF

V: TRBV5-4
size: NA
length: 13
D: NA
J: TRBJ1-2
DNA: TGTGCCAGCAGCTTGCCCAGGGTGTTTGGCTACACCTTC
CDR3: CASSLPRVFGYTF